This T cell receptor beta chain was profiled in a study of OX40 agonist ivuxolimab in advanced cancers. V shed 8 bases and J shed 1 base, with 14 bases lying between them. The length of the CDR3 is 14 residues. The germline gives CDR1 MNHEY, CDR2 SVGAGI. The repertoire was sequenced with immunoSEQ multiplex PCR; TCRdb's copy has only in-frame clones and lacks some. The sample includes approximately 90,000 clones, 91% of them seen just once. This clonotype originated in an adult with an advanced solid tumor such as melanoma, head and neck, liver or kidney cancer. This specimen was CD4+ or CD8+ T cells sorted from blood, taken in a trial of the OX40 agonist ivuxolimab. The chain links TRBV6-5 to TRBJ1-1, with D maybe TRBD1 (6 bases). CDR3 sequence: CASGILTGNTEAFF. DNA of the CDR3: TGTGCCAGCGGAATACTGACAGGGAACACTGAAGCTTTCTTT.